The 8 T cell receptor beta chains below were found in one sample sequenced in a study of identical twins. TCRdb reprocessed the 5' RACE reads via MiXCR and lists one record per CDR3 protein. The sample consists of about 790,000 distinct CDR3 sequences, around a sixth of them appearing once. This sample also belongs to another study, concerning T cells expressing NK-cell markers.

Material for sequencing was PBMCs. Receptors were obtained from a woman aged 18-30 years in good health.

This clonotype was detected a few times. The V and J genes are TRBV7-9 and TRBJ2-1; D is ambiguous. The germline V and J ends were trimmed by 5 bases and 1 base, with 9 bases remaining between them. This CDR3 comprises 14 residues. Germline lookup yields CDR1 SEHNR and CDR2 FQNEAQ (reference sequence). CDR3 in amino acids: CASSEGQSYNEQFF. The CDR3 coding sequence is TGTGCCAGCAGCGAAGGCCAATCCTACAATGAGCAGTTCTTC.

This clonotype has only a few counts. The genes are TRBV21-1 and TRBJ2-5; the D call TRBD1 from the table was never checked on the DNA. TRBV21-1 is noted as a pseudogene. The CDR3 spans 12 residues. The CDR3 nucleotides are TGTGCCAGCCGGACAGGGCAAGAGACCCAGTACTTC. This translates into CASRTGQETQYF.

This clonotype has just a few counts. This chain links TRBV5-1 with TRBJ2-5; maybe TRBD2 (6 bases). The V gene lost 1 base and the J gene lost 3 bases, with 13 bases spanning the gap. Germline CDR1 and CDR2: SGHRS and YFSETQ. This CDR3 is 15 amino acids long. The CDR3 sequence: CASSLLSSSEETQYF. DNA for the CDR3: TGCGCCAGCAGCTTGTTGTCATCTAGCGAAGAGACCCAGTACTTC.

As DNA, the CDR3 is TGTGCCAGCAGTGCGACAGTCTATGGCTACACCTTC. Encoded protein: CASSATVYGYTF. The chain uses TRBV2 and TRBJ1-2, with D tentatively TRBD1 (5 bases). Germline-derived CDR1 and CDR2 are SNHLY and FYNNEI. Trimming took off 4 bases at V and 4 bases at J, with 7 bases between the two ends. This CDR3 region has 12 residues.

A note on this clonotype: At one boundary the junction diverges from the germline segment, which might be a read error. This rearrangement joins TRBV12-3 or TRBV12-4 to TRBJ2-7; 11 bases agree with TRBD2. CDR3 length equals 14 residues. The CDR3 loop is CASSVAGGIYEQYF. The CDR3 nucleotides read TGTGCCAGCAGTGTAGCGGGAGGGATTTACGAGCAGTACTTC.

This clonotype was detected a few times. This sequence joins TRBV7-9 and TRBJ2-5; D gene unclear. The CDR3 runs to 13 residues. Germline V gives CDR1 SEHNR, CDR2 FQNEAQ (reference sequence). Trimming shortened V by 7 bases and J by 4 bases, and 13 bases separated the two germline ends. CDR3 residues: CASTSSRSETQYF. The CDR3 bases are TGTGCCAGCACCTCGTCTAGGTCAGAGACCCAGTACTTC.

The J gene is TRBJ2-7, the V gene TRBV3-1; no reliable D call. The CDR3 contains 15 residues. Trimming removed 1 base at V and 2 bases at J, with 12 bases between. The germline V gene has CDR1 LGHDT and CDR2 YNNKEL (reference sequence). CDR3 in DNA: TGTGCCAGCAGCCAAGCGCTAACACCAGCCTACGAGCAGTACTTC. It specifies CASSQALTPAYEQYF.

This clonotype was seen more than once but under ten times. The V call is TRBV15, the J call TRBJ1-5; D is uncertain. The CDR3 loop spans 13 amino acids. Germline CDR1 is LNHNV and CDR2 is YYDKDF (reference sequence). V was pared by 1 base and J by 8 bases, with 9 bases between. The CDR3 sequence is CATSRGGREPQHF. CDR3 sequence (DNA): TGTGCCACCAGCAGAGGTGGGCGTGAGCCCCAGCATTTT.